This T cell receptor beta chain appears in the sequencing data of a study of T-cell memory formation after mild COVID-19. TCRalpha and TCRbeta libraries used 5'RACE with constant-segment primers and UMIs. TCRdb passed the 5' RACE reads through MiXCR, listing each CDR3 protein once. The repertoire holds 40,000 or so distinct CDR3 sequences, with 6% to 8.5% as singletons. On this clonotype itself: Its antigen is currently unknown.

The CDR3 length is 14 residues. With V trimmed by 5 bases and J by 4 bases, 6 bases remained unmatched. From germline, CDR1 is SEHNR and CDR2 FQNEAQ (reference sequence). Notes on the study in general: Among clones contracting day 15 to 85, CD4/CD8 was balanced, whereas later expanders leaned CD4+. Contracting CD4+ clones lay largely in CM and EM, with CD8+ ones residing in EMRA.

The rearrangement uses TRBV7-9 and TRBJ1-2; 8 positions match TRBD1. Sequenced input: PBMCs or a T cell subset sorted from them (not recorded which). The TCR sequence derives from an adult who had mild COVID-19 (a few samples of this study predate the infection). Cell type and time point are not known. The CDR3 region is CASSLPGQVYGYTF. Here the CDR3 DNA reads TGTGCCAGCAGCCTACCGGGACAGGTCTATGGCTACACCTTC.